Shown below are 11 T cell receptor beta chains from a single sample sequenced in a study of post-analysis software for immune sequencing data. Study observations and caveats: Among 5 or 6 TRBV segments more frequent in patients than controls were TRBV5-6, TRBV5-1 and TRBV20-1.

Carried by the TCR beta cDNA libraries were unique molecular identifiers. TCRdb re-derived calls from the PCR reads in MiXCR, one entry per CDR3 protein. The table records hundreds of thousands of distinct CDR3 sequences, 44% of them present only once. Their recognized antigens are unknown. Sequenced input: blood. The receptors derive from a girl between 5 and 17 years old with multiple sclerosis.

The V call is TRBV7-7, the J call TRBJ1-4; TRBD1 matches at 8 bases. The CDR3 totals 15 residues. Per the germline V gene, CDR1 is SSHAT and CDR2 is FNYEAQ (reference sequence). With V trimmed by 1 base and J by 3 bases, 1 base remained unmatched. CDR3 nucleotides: TGTGCCAGCAGCTTAGGCAGGGGGCCTAATGAAAAACTGTTTTTT. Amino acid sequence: CASSLGRGPNEKLFF.

The CDR3 loop reads CASSKNPGPSSYNEQFF. The CDR3 coding sequence is TGTGCCAGCAGCAAAAATCCGGGACCGTCCTCCTACAATGAGCAGTTCTTC. The V gene is TRBV21-1, the J gene TRBJ2-1; the D call of TRBD1 is as the table states it, not checked on the DNA. TRBV21-1 is marked as a pseudogene. This CDR3 region has 17 residues.

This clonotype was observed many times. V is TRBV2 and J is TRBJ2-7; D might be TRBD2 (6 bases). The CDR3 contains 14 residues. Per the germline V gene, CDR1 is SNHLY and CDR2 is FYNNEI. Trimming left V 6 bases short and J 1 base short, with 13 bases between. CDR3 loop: CASSAGFTSYEQYF. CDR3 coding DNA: TGTGCCAGCAGCGCGGGATTCACTTCCTACGAGCAGTACTTC. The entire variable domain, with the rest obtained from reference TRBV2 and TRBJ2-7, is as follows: EPEVTQTPSHQVTQMGQEVILRCVPISNHLYFYWYRQILGQKVEFLVSFYNNEISEKSEIFDDQFSVERPDGSNFTLKIRSTKLEDSAMYFCASSAGFTSYEQYFGPGTRLTVT.

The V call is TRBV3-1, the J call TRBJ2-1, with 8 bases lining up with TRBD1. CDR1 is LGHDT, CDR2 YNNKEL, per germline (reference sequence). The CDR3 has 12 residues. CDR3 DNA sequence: TGTGTGGTCAGGGGGCCCTACAATGAGCAGTTCTTC. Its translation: CVVRGPYNEQFF.

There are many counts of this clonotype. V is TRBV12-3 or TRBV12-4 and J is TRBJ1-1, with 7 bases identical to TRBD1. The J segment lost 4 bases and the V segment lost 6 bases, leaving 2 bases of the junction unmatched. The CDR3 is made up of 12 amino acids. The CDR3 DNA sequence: TGTGCCAGCAGCCCAGGGGGCACTGAAGCTTTCTTT. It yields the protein CASSPGGTEAFF.

CDR3 coding DNA: TGCAGCGTTGACCTCCCGGGACAGGACTACTATGGCTACACCTTC. Its protein is CSVDLPGQDYYGYTF. The gene calls are TRBV29-1 and TRBJ1-2; 8 bases map to TRBD1. Germline trimming cut 3 bases from V and 3 bases from J; bases unmatched to any gene: 9. Germline CDR1 SQVTM, CDR2 ANQGSEA. The CDR3 loop spans 15 amino acids.

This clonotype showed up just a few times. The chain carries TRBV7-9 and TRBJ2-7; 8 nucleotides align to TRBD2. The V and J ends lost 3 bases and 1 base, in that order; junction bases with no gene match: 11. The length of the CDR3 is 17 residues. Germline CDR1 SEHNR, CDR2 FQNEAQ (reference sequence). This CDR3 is CASSFAPGLVHSYEQYF. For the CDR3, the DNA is TGTGCCAGCAGCTTCGCCCCGGGACTAGTCCATTCCTACGAGCAGTACTTC.

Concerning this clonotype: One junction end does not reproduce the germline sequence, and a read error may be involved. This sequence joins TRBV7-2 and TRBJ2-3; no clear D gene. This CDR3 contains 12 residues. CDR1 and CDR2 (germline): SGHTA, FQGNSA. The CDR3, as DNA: TGTGCCAGCAGCGTAGGCACAGATGCGCAGTATTTT. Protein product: CASSVGTDAQYF.

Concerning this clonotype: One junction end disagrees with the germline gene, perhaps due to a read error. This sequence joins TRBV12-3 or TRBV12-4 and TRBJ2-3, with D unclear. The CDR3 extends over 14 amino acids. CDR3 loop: CASSLDSARDTQDF. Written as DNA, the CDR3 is TGTGCCAGCAGTTTAGACAGTGCACGAGATACGCAGGATTTT.

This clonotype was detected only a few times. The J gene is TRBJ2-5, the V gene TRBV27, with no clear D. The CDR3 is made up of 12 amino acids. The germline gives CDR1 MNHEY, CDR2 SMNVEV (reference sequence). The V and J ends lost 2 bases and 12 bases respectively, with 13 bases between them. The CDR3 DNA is TGTGCCAGCAGTTTAATTGGGGAAAACGAGTACTTC. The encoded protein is CASSLIGENEYF.

This CDR3 reads CASSYLRGASYEQYF. In DNA, the CDR3 is TGTGCCAGCAGCTACCTAAGGGGCGCCTCCTACGAGCAGTACTTC. The chain employs TRBV5-6 and TRBJ2-7; tentatively, D is TRBD1 (5 bases). V lost 3 bases and J lost 0, with 13 bases in between. The CDR3 runs to 15 residues. Germline lookup yields CDR1 SGHDT and CDR2 YYEEEE.